The clone carrying this T cell receptor (beta chain) has just a few counts. This specimen comes from a study of beta chain features in type 1 diabetes. As every portion of the isolated RNA was reverse transcribed, the sequencing read expressed TCRB transcripts. The data were produced by immunoSEQ multiplex PCR, yet TCRdb's version contains in-frame clones alone and is incomplete. The sample gives roughly 150,000 clones, around 10% of which show up once; roughly 2% is in the top ten. V gave up 3 bases and J gave up 2 bases; unmatched junction bases: 10. The CDR3 consists of 16 residues. Germline V CDR1 and CDR2: LGHNA, YSLEER.

The TCR originated in a man aged 18 to 30 in good health. The chain employs TRBV4-3 and TRBJ2-7; the match to TRBD2 covers 7 bases. Sequences were obtained from central memory CD4+ T cells from blood. CDR3 sequence reads: CASSQLLSGVTYEQYF. The CDR3 DNA sequence: TGCGCCAGCAGCCAGCTACTGAGCGGGGTCACCTACGAGCAGTACTTC.